These 28 T cell receptor beta chains came from one sample sequenced in a study of blood T cell repertoires in COVID-19. Assay: immunoSEQ multiplex PCR; the TCRdb copy retains only in-frame clones and omits some. Of more than 300,000 clones listed, around 87% are singletons. The material sequenced was peripheral blood. Receptors originate from a woman aged 45-60 years with COVID-19, enrolled during active disease.

V usage is TRBV6-1 and J usage is TRBJ1-4, with 8 nucleotides matching TRBD1. CDR1 is MNHNS and CDR2 is SASEGT in the germline V gene. After removal of 3 bases from V and 7 bases from J, the junction contained 16 bases not matched to a gene. The CDR3 has 18 residues. The CDR3 region has the DNA TGTGCCAGCAGTGAGCACCGGTCTTTCAGGGGGCTAGGTGAAAAACTGTTTTTT. Translating gives CASSEHRSFRGLGEKLFF.

This clone has a single count. V and J are TRBV6-5 and TRBJ2-3; the match to TRBD1 covers 7 bases. Germline V gene sequence: CDR1 MNHEY, CDR2 SVGAGI. V lost 6 bases to trimming and J lost 2 bases; unmatched junction nucleotides: 8. The length of the CDR3 is 15 residues. For the CDR3, the DNA is TGTGCCAGCAGATTGACAGGGATACCCACAGATACGCAGTATTTT. Amino acids: CASRLTGIPTDTQYF.

V usage is TRBV19 and J usage is TRBJ1-5, with TRBD1 identical over 10 bases. V lost 10 bases and J lost 7; bases outside the gene matches: 13. The CDR3 extends over 15 amino acids. Germline CDR1 and CDR2: LNHDA and SQIVND (reference sequence). The CDR3 DNA reads as TGTGCCACCTCGTCGGGACAGGGGAACGGCCAGCCCCAGCATTTT. Its translation: CATSSGQGNGQPQHF.

This clone turned up a few times. The chain combines TRBV14 with TRBJ2-5; TRBD1 aligns across 8 bases. Per the germline V gene, CDR1 is SGHDN and CDR2 is FVKESK. V shed 6 bases, J shed 5 bases, and the junction held 11 bases outside the gene matches. This CDR3 is built from 15 residues. CDR3 DNA sequence: TGTGCCAGCAGAGTTGGGGCAGGGGGCGGCGAGACCCAGTACTTC. Its protein is CASRVGAGGGETQYF.

This chain uses TRBV19 with TRBJ2-1, with D perhaps matching TRBD2 (6 bases). Trimming pared 6 bases from V and 6 bases from J, leaving 18 bases between. The length of the CDR3 is 15 residues. Germline CDR1 LNHDA, CDR2 SQIVND (reference sequence). The chain's CDR3 is CASREPGLGANEQFF. In DNA form, the CDR3 reads TGTGCCAGTAGGGAGCCGGGACTGGGAGCCAATGAGCAGTTCTTC.

The chain joins TRBV27 to TRBJ2-7; TRBD1 agrees at 8 bases. CDR1 and CDR2 from the germline V gene are MNHEY and SMNVEV (reference sequence). The CDR3 runs 16 residues. With 2 bases clipped from V and 4 bases from J, the junction kept 10 bases outside the gene matches. The CDR3 DNA sequence: TGTGCCAGCAGTTTAAGTTGGTTCCAGGGGGCTTACGAGCAGTACTTC. It codes for CASSLSWFQGAYEQYF.

V gene TRBV6-6 combines with J gene TRBJ1-5; D perhaps matches TRBD1 (5 bases). In germline, CDR1 is MNHNY, CDR2 SVGAGI (reference sequence). The CDR3 is 14 residues long. V was trimmed by 2 bases and J by 2 bases, leaving 7 bases between them. CDR3 sequence (DNA): TGTGCCAGCAGTTACATACAGGGCAATCAGCCCCAGCATTTT. Translation gives CASSYIQGNQPQHF.

The CDR3 loop reads CASSERSGGFEAFF. The CDR3 region has the DNA TGTGCCAGCAGTGAAAGGTCAGGGGGCTTTGAAGCTTTCTTT. The J gene is TRBJ1-1, the V gene TRBV6-1, with 8 bases lining up with TRBD1. The CDR3 has 14 residues. Looked up from germline, CDR1 is MNHNS and CDR2 is SASEGT. V lost 2 bases and J lost 7; bases outside the gene matches: 6.

V and J are TRBV7-2 and TRBJ2-1, with D perhaps TRBD2 (6 bases). Trimming left V 3 bases short and J 6 bases short, with 18 bases between. This CDR3 region has 16 residues. Germline assignment: CDR1 SGHTA and CDR2 FQGNSA. The CDR3 region is CASSLASAGGGNEQFF. The CDR3 nucleotides are TGTGCCAGCAGCTTGGCTTCAGCGGGTGGAGGCAATGAGCAGTTCTTC.

This clone was seen a single time. This chain uses TRBV7-9 with TRBJ2-3, with TRBD2 matching 13 bases. The germline V gene encodes CDR1 SEHNR and CDR2 FQNEAQ (reference sequence). With 5 bases clipped from V and 1 base from J, the junction kept 3 bases outside the gene matches. The CDR3 is 16 amino acids. The CDR3 region is CASSGLAGAGTDTQYF. The CDR3 coding sequence is TGTGCCAGCAGCGGACTAGCGGGAGCAGGCACAGATACGCAGTATTTT.

The rearrangement uses TRBV6-5 and TRBJ2-7; 12 nucleotides match TRBD2. The J segment lost 7 bases and the V segment lost 8 bases, leaving 9 bases of the junction unmatched. In germline, CDR1 is MNHEY, CDR2 SVGAGI. CDR3 size: 14 residues. The CDR3 sequence is CASLPTGTSGEQYF. CDR3 sequence (DNA): TGTGCCAGCTTACCGACTGGGACTAGCGGGGAGCAGTACTTC.

The chain joins TRBV5-1 to TRBJ2-3; D remains unclear. The V gene's germline CDR1 is SGHRS and CDR2 YFSETQ. The V and J ends lost 7 bases and 0 bases respectively, with 12 bases between them. The CDR3 sequence is 14 residues long. The CDR3 protein is CASAQGGSTDTQYF. CDR3 bases: TGCGCCAGCGCCCAAGGCGGCAGCACAGATACGCAGTATTTT.

The sample holds one count of this clone. The chain combines TRBV5-1 with TRBJ2-1, with 7 bases fitting TRBD2. The V and J ends lost 6 bases and 0 bases, in that order; junction bases with no gene match: 9. Germline loops: CDR1 SGHRS, CDR2 YFSETQ. This CDR3 contains 16 residues. CDR3 amino acids: CASNLLGGSSYNEQFF. The CDR3 DNA is TGCGCCAGCAACCTGCTGGGGGGGAGCTCCTACAATGAGCAGTTCTTC.

This rearrangement joins TRBV5-8 to TRBJ1-4; weak D call: TRBD1 (6 bases). Germline CDR1 is SGHTS and CDR2 is YDEGEE. Trimming left V 1 base short and J 7 bases short, with 14 bases between. The CDR3 covers 15 residues. The CDR3 here is CASSLSYRAGEKLFF. As DNA, the CDR3 is TGTGCCAGCAGCTTGAGTTACAGGGCGGGTGAAAAACTGTTTTTT. Combining the CDR3 with reference TRBV5-8 and TRBJ1-4 gives the whole variable domain EAGVTQSPTHLIKTRGQQATLRCSPISGHTSVYWYQQALGLGLQFLLWYDEGEERNRGNFPPRFSGRQFPNYSSELNVNALELEDSALYLCASSLSYRAGEKLFFGSGTQLSVL.

This clone was recorded only once. V and J are TRBV13 and TRBJ2-7, with 7 positions matching TRBD2. Germline V gives CDR1 PRHDT, CDR2 FYEKMQ (reference sequence). The trim removed 5 bases at V and 4 bases at J, leaving 11 bases unmatched. The CDR3 is 15 amino acids. For the CDR3, the DNA is TGTGCCAGCAGCCCAAGGGGCGGGAGCCAATACGAGCAGTACTTC. Translated, it gives CASSPRGGSQYEQYF. Full variable domain (remainder filled in from reference TRBV13 and TRBJ2-7): AAGVIQSPRHLIKEKRETATLKCYPIPRHDTVYWYQQGPGQDPQFLISFYEKMQSDKGSIPDRFSAQQFSDYHSELNMSSLELGDSALYFCASSPRGGSQYEQYFGPGTRLTVT.

The V gene is TRBV4-1, the J gene TRBJ2-1, with TRBD2 matching 8 bases. The germline V gene encodes CDR1 MGHRA and CDR2 YSYEKL. V shed 5 bases, J shed 8 bases, and the junction held 14 bases outside the gene matches. This CDR3 region has 16 residues. The CDR3 protein is CASSRERAGGPHEQFF. CDR3 bases: TGCGCCAGCAGCAGGGAGAGGGCGGGAGGCCCCCATGAGCAGTTCTTC.

This rearrangement joins TRBV19 to TRBJ1-5; D unresolved. V gave up 1 base and J gave up 10 bases, with 17 bases separating them. CDR1 LNHDA and CDR2 SQIVND come from the germline V gene (reference sequence). The CDR3 spans 15 residues. CDR3 loop: CASSIGGGWRRPQHF. Written as DNA, the CDR3 is TGTGCCAGTAGTATAGGAGGAGGGTGGCGTAGACCCCAGCATTTT.

The chain couples TRBV14 to TRBJ2-7, with D tentatively TRBD1 (5 bases). The V end was cut by 0 bases, the J end by 4 bases, with 13 bases between. The CDR3 has 15 amino acids. The germline V gene has CDR1 SGHDN and CDR2 FVKESK. The DNA of the CDR3 is TGTGCCAGCAGCCAAGATCGCAGGGTTTCGTACGAGCAGTACTTC. This codes for CASSQDRRVSYEQYF.

This chain connects TRBV5-1 to TRBJ2-1; 10 bases line up with TRBD2. The CDR3 has 16 amino acids. Germline lookup yields CDR1 SGHRS and CDR2 YFSETQ. Trimming at V came to 3 bases and at J to 6 bases, leaving 9 bases not matched to a gene. The CDR3 reads CASSSSGTSVSNEQFF. CDR3 in DNA: TGCGCCAGCAGCTCCTCCGGGACTAGCGTGTCCAATGAGCAGTTCTTC.

This chain links TRBV6-6 with TRBJ2-2; D is unclear. Germline lookup yields CDR1 MNHNY and CDR2 SVGAGI (reference sequence). This CDR3 spans 12 amino acids. V lost 8 bases and J lost 6, with 10 bases in between. The CDR3: CASVRSSGELFF. Written as DNA, the CDR3 is TGTGCCAGCGTTCGGTCCTCCGGGGAGCTGTTTTTT.

The rearrangement links TRBV30 to TRBJ2-1; 14 bases are a match to TRBD2. Germline loops: CDR1 GTSNPN, CDR2 SVGIG (reference sequence). After removal of 5 bases from V and 8 bases from J, the junction contained 5 bases not matched to a gene. This CDR3 has 14 amino acids. In DNA form, the CDR3 reads TGTGCCTGGGGACTAGCGGGAGGTGTGGATGAGCAGTTCTTC. It is translated as CAWGLAGGVDEQFF.

The chain has TRBV6-5 and TRBJ2-7; the D gene is possibly TRBD1 (6 bases). CDR1 is MNHEY, CDR2 SVGAGI, per germline. The CDR3 extends over 11 amino acids. The V end lost 10 bases, the J end lost 4 bases, and 11 bases lay between the germline ends. This CDR3 reads CATVDRYEQYF. The DNA for the CDR3 is TGTGCCACCGTCGACAGGTACGAGCAGTACTTC.

The chain links TRBV6-6 to TRBJ2-3; D is unclear. The germline V gene encodes CDR1 MNHNY and CDR2 SVGAGI (reference sequence). The CDR3 is 15 amino acids. Deletions cut 1 base from V and 2 bases from J, with 10 bases between. The CDR3 bases are TGTGCCAGCAGTTACTATATCTCAGTCACAGATACGCAGTATTTT. It specifies CASSYYISVTDTQYF.

This chain connects TRBV11-3 to TRBJ2-7; 7 positions match TRBD1. Germline trimming cut 5 bases from V and 5 bases from J; bases unmatched to any gene: 6. The CDR3 extends over 13 amino acids. CDR1 and CDR2 from the germline V gene are SGHNT and YENEEA. CDR3 loop: CASSAYRGNEQYF. The CDR3 DNA reads as TGTGCCAGCAGCGCCTACAGGGGCAACGAGCAGTACTTC. The complete variable domain, with remaining parts taken from reference TRBV11-3 and TRBJ2-7, reads EAGVVQSPRYKIIEKKQPVAFWCNPISGHNTLYWYLQNLGQGPELLIRYENEEAVDDSQLPKDRFSAERLKGVDSTLKIQPAELGDSAVYLCASSAYRGNEQYFGPGTRLTVT.

The rearrangement joins TRBV6-2 or TRBV6-3 to TRBJ2-5; D unresolved. The CDR3 covers 14 residues. V lost 4 bases and J 4 bases, leaving 13 bases between the germline ends. Germline-derived CDR1 and CDR2 are MNHEY and SVGEGT. CDR3 protein: CASSWSSGGETQYF. The CDR3 DNA is TGTGCCAGCAGTTGGAGTTCGGGTGGAGAGACCCAGTACTTC.

CDR3 sequence reads: CASRRDTQYF. The CDR3 nucleotides are TGTGCCAGCAGGAGAGATACGCAGTATTTT. The J gene is TRBJ2-3, the V gene TRBV12-3 or TRBV12-4; D is ambiguous. V was shortened by 6 bases and J by 5 bases, with 3 bases between the two germline ends. The CDR3 sequence is 10 residues long.

The CDR3 region has the DNA TGTGCCACCAGCAGAGATTTCATACGGGGCTACGAGCAGTACTTC. This encodes CATSRDFIRGYEQYF. The V gene is TRBV15, the J gene TRBJ2-7; a weak D match, TRBD2 (5 bases). V lost 0 bases and J lost 3, with 12 bases in between. CDR1 and CDR2 (germline): LNHNV, YYDKDF (reference sequence). This CDR3 contains 15 residues.

This clone was picked up a small number of times. This chain links TRBV3-1 (or the pseudogene TRBV3-2) with TRBJ1-2; D remains ambiguous. Germline CDR1 LGHDT, CDR2 YNNKEL (reference sequence). With 4 bases removed from V and 0 bases from J, the gap between germline ends came to 15 bases. This CDR3 contains 16 residues. For the CDR3, the DNA is TGTGCCAGCAGCCCCCCGGGCAGCGGTGCTAACTATGGCTACACCTTC. Amino acid sequence: CASSPPGSGANYGYTF.